This record covers a single TCR beta chain. Its antigen remains unidentified. This sample was included in a study of cytomegalovirus exposure and HLA in healthy donors. The trim removed 4 bases at V and 7 bases at J, leaving 9 bases unmatched. The length of the CDR3 is 15 residues. Germline lookup yields CDR1 MNHEY and CDR2 SMNVEV (reference sequence). The study's findings and limits: Per a later analysis, HLA-associated TCR beta chains showed more clonal expansion than other, equally common TCR beta chains. Roughly uniform depth of sequencing across donors was assumed in presence/absence analyses. Most observed TCR sequences were rare, whereas some public TCRs were detected in many donors.

Primers for the PCR totalled 60 Vbeta and 13 Jbeta. Measured with immunoSEQ multiplex PCR; TCRdb has only the in-frame clones, and not every one. This sample has about 95,000 clones, with roughly four fifths found just once. The rearrangement links TRBV27 to TRBJ2-5; TRBD1 matches 10 bases. The TCR sequence derives from a man between 25 and 39 years old in good health and CMV-seropositive. Sample: PBMCs. The CDR3 loop reads CASSSGTGESGTQYF. CDR3 in DNA: TGTGCCAGCAGTTCCGGGACAGGGGAATCAGGGACCCAGTACTTC.